This T cell receptor (beta chain) originates from a study of T cells in Graves' hyperthyroidism and ophthalmopathy. Not enrolled were patients with uncontrolled infection, other autoimmune disease, pregnancy or lactation. PBMCs came from 7.5 to 10 ml fresh peripheral blood. Amplification of TCR beta CDR3 regions used RNA as the template. Primed by the HTBI set, a first-round RT-PCR was run on the TCR CDR3. TCRdb re-analysed the multiplex PCR reads in MiXCR, keeping a single row per CDR3 protein. The data hold about 600,000 distinct CDR3 sequences, with roughly 15% observed a single time. This CDR3 region has 13 residues. Unmatched junction bases numbered 3, after V lost 4 bases and J lost 5 bases. Germline V gene data show CDR1 as SGHAT and CDR2 as FQNNGV. Whole-study results and caveats: With a median lead of approximately 6.4 months before onset, the model predicted ophthalmopathy. Blood also carried most thyroid clonotypes expanded above 0.001.

This clonotype was counted many times. Its antigen is currently unknown. The V call is TRBV11-2, the J call TRBJ1-1, with 8 bases fitting TRBD1. Sequencing used blood. This sequence originates from a woman between 40 and 55 years old with Graves' ophthalmopathy. In nucleotides, the CDR3 is TGTGCCAGCAGCTCGGACAGGGCGACTGAAGCTTTCTTT. It encodes CASSSDRATEAFF. The variable domain in full, completed from reference TRBV11-2 and TRBJ1-1, reads EAGVAQSPRYKIIEKRQSVAFWCNPISGHATLYWYQQILGQGPKLLIQFQNNGVVDDSQLPKDRFSAERLKGVDSTLKIQPAKLEDSAVYLCASSSDRATEAFFGQGTRLTVV.